Listed below are T cell receptor beta chains from one sample, sequenced in a study of cytotoxic CD8 clonotypes in ibrutinib-treated CLL. The data were produced by immunoSEQ multiplex PCR, yet TCRdb's version contains in-frame clones alone and is incomplete. The table records over 250,000 clones, around 77% of them present only once. This specimen consisted of PBMCs, obtained at disease progression, from a patient treated with ibrutinib. The receptors derive from a human donor with chronic lymphocytic leukemia. The CDR3 runs from the conserved cysteine through the conserved F or W. Fields, in order: D gene, clone size, J gene, V gene, CDR3 DNA, CDR3 protein. D genes are given only for firm matches. A row's size may be missing; if present it is once, few, many or a size class.

TRBD2 | NA | TRBJ2-1 | TRBV6-1 | TGTGCCAGCAGTGCAGAGGGACTAGCGGTCTACAATGAGCAGTTCTTC | CASSAEGLAVYNEQFF
NA | NA | TRBJ2-5 | TRBV7-2 | TGTGCCAGCAGCTCAGTCACCAACAGGATACAAGAGACCCAGTACTTC | CASSSVTNRIQETQYF
NA | NA | TRBJ2-3 | TRBV13 | TGTGCCAGCAGCCTTAAGTGGGAAGATACGCAGTATTTT | CASSLKWEDTQYF
NA | NA | TRBJ2-7 | TRBV7-9 | TGTGCCAGCAGCTTAATTCGGGGCAGGGTCTACGAGCAGTACTTC | CASSLIRGRVYEQYF
TRBD1 | NA | TRBJ1-6 | TRBV5-4 | TGTGCCAGCAGTGCTGGGGGTCAGGGGGATTCACCCCTCCACTTT | CASSAGGQGDSPLHF
NA | NA | TRBJ1-2 | TRBV29-1 | TGCAGCGGCGACAGTCTGGGAGGCTACACCTTC | CSGDSLGGYTF
NA | NA | TRBJ1-2 | TRBV18 | TGTGCCAGCTCACCACAGGGGTTGGACTATGGCTACACCTTC | CASSPQGLDYGYTF
TRBD2 | NA | TRBJ2-7 | TRBV7-8 | TGTGCCAGCAGCCCTCGGACTAGCGGGAGCCACGAGCAGTACTTC | CASSPRTSGSHEQYF
TRBD1 | NA | TRBJ1-2 | TRBV28 | TGTGCCAGCAGGCCCACAGGGGGCGATGGCTACACCTTC | CASRPTGGDGYTF
TRBD1 | NA | TRBJ2-1 | TRBV5-6 | TGTGCCAGCAGCTTGGGGCGGAACAGGGGGTCTTACAATGAGCAGTTCTTC | CASSLGRNRGSYNEQFF
NA | NA | TRBJ2-7 | TRBV4-1 | TGCGCCAGCAGCCAAGGGATCAGGGGACCCTTCTCCTACGAGCAGTACTTC | CASSQGIRGPFSYEQYF
NA | NA | TRBJ1-2 | TRBV7-9 | TGTGCCAGCAGCTTAGCGGGGACACAGCCTGTCTATGGCTACACCTTC | CASSLAGTQPVYGYTF
TRBD1 | few | TRBJ2-2 | TRBV28 | TGTGCCAGTACAGGGGGCGGGGAGCTGTTTTTT | CASTGGGELFF
NA | NA | TRBJ2-7 | TRBV6-1 | TGTGCCACCTCACTTCAGGGTTACGAGCAGTACTTC | CATSLQGYEQYF
NA | NA | TRBJ1-6 | TRBV2 | TGTGCCAGCAATGGACAGTGGAAGAAAGGGGGAAATTCACCCCTCCACTTT | CASNGQWKKGGNSPLHF
NA | NA | TRBJ1-2 | TRBV29-1 | TGCAGCGTTGAAGCGTGGCGGTTTGGCTACACCTTC | CSVEAWRFGYTF
NA | NA | TRBJ2-3 | TRBV19 | TGTGCCAGTAGTAATAGGCCGACAGATACGCAGTATTTT | CASSNRPTDTQYF
TRBD1 | few | TRBJ1-4 | TRBV7-6 | TGTGCCAGCAGCTTGGAGGGGACAGTTGGGAATGAAAAACTGTTTTTT | CASSLEGTVGNEKLFF
NA | NA | TRBJ2-7 | TRBV28 | TGTGCCAGCTCAGAAAGGGAGGGGGCCTACGAGCAGTACTTC | CASSEREGAYEQYF
NA | NA | TRBJ1-5 | TRBV2 | TGTGCCAGCAGTGCGGGCAATCAGCCCCAGCATTTT | CASSAGNQPQHF
NA | NA | TRBJ2-7 | TRBV27 | TGTGCCAGCAGTTCCCTACCGGGGTCCGAGCAGTACTTC | CASSSLPGSEQYF
NA | few | TRBJ1-1 | TRBV18 | TGTGCCAGCTCACCAAACTTAGTGAAGAACACTGAAGCTTTCTTT | CASSPNLVKNTEAFF
NA | once | TRBJ2-3 | TRBV11-3 | TGTGCCAGCAGTTTCGCAGATACGCAGTATTTT | CASSFADTQYF
TRBD2 | once | TRBJ2-2 | TRBV10-2 | TGCGCCAGCAGGGGACTAGCGGGAGGAACGAACACCGGGGAGCTGTTTTTT | CASRGLAGGTNTGELFF
NA | NA | TRBJ2-5 | TRBV2 | TGTGCCAGCAGTGAAGCGGGGGGGGCCGAGACCCAGTACTTC | CASSEAGGAETQYF
NA | NA | TRBJ2-5 | TRBV4-1 | TGCGCCAGCAGCCAAGGTCGGTTCCGGACCGAACAAGAGACCCAGTACTTC | CASSQGRFRTEQETQYF
TRBD1 | NA | TRBJ2-7 | TRBV6-1 | TGTGCCAGCAGCCCAGACAGGGGAAGTACCTACGAGCAGTACTTC | CASSPDRGSTYEQYF
NA | NA | TRBJ1-2 | TRBV28 | TGTGCCATTCCGACCCCCGGGGGAGGCTACACCTTC | CAIPTPGGGYTF
NA | few | TRBJ2-7 | TRBV4-2 | TGTGCCAGCAGCCAAGTAGTCAGTTCATACGAGCAGTACTTC | CASSQVVSSYEQYF
NA | NA | TRBJ1-1 | TRBV7-9 | TGTGCCAGTAGCCCGACAGTGAACACTGAAGCTTTCTTT | CASSPTVNTEAFF
TRBD1 | once | TRBJ2-7 | TRBV6-5 | TGTGCCAGCAACCACAGGGGGGCCCGCTCCTACGAGCAGTACTTC | CASNHRGARSYEQYF
TRBD1 | NA | TRBJ1-2 | TRBV29-1 | TGCAGCGTCGAGGGACAGGGGGCTGGGTTAACCTTC | CSVEGQGAGLTF
NA | NA | TRBJ1-1 | TRBV18 | TGTGCCAGCTCCCCTCAATCAGGGGCAGTGAACACTGAAGCTTTCTTT | CASSPQSGAVNTEAFF
NA | NA | TRBJ1-4 | TRBV4-1 | TGCGCCAGCAGCCAAGCAGGGAAACTGTTTTTT | CASSQAGKLFF
TRBD1 | NA | TRBJ2-7 | TRBV27 | TGTGCCAGCAGCCCCGACAGGGGGGTATACGAGCAGTACTTC | CASSPDRGVYEQYF
NA | NA | TRBJ1-5 | TRBV6-5 | TGTGCCAGCAGTCCGGCGGCAGGGTCGAGCCAGCCCCAGCATTTT | CASSPAAGSSQPQHF
NA | NA | TRBJ1-1 | TRBV5-6 | TGTGCCAGCAGCTTCTTCAGGGGCACTGAAGCTTTCTTT | CASSFFRGTEAFF
NA | NA | TRBJ2-3 | TRBV5-4 | TGTGCCAGCAGCTTCCGGACAGCTAGCACAGATACGCAGTATTTT | CASSFRTASTDTQYF
TRBD1 | NA | TRBJ2-5 | TRBV5-4 | TGTGCCAGCAGGGACACGGGACAGGACCAAGAGACCCAGTACTTC | CASRDTGQDQETQYF
NA | NA | TRBJ1-1 | TRBV7-9 | TGTGCCAGCAGCTTATTGACAGGACCGAACACTGAAGCTTTCTTT | CASSLLTGPNTEAFF
NA | NA | TRBJ2-7 | TRBV18 | TGTGCCAGCTCGCCGACAGTTACACAGAGGGGCGAGCAGTACTTC | CASSPTVTQRGEQYF
TRBD1 | NA | TRBJ1-6 | TRBV4-1 | TGCGCCAGCAGCCAAGCCGGGACAGATCGGTCACCCCTCCACTTT | CASSQAGTDRSPLHF